This TCR beta chain was identified in a study of T cell responses to AZD1222 COVID-19 vaccine. The data were produced by immunoSEQ multiplex PCR, yet TCRdb's version contains in-frame clones alone and is incomplete. This sample has 200,000 or so clones, with approximately 87% found just once. Study results and limitations: The span of vaccine-associated CD4 TCRs extended across spike, with dominance at 160-218 and 743-854. There were mostly white British donors and more females than males, and clonal diversity was possibly underestimated. Baseline seropositives among AZD1222 recipients totaled only five or six. Variant regions that are unmutated are reportedly the target of nearly half of spike-specific TCRs.

There are 18 residues in the CDR3. The trim removed 2 bases at V and 5 bases at J, leaving 12 bases unmatched. CDR1 and CDR2 from the germline V gene are MNHNS and SASEGT. A remark on this clone: Its antigen remains unidentified.

The gene calls are TRBV6-1 and TRBJ2-3; TRBD1 agrees at 11 bases. The sample here was peripheral blood, taken on day 0 of MenACWY control vaccination. This TCR came from an adult in good health. The CDR3 here is CASSETSWGTGGGDTQYF. The CDR3 DNA reads as TGTGCCAGCAGTGAAACGTCCTGGGGGACAGGGGGAGGAGATACGCAGTATTTT.